This T cell receptor (beta chain) derives from a study of molecular identifiers for immune sequencing clone quantification. CDR3 length equals 13 residues. Trimming took 6 bases from V and 5 from J; bases not matched to a gene: 7. Every naive CD8 library was made from between about 17,000 and 1,000,000 sorted cells with 10%, 30% or 50% RNA. CD8+CD4-CCR7+CD45RA+ cells were sorted as naive CD8 T cells. There are many counts of this clonotype. The authors built bulk TCR libraries by previously described methods with listed TCR primers. TCRdb reprocessed the PCR reads via MiXCR and lists one record per CDR3 protein. The repertoire includes some 8,500 distinct CDR3 sequences, around 14% of them detected once, and approximately 1.5% sits in the top ten.

The chain recombines TRBV12-3 or TRBV12-4 with TRBJ2-7, with TRBD1 identical over 7 bases. The clonotype originates from a human donor in good health. Some libraries in this study had Jurkat cell RNA spiked in. Material for sequencing was naive CD8+ T cells from blood, with Jurkat cell RNA spiked in. As to subset: FACS-sorted CD8+CD4-CCR7+CD45RA+ naive T cells. CDR3 DNA: TGTGCCAGCAGCTACCGGGACAGTCACGAGCAGTACTTC. It translates to CASSYRDSHEQYF.